The following is a T cell receptor beta chain sequence with its context. J gave up 0 bases and V 0 bases, and 13 bases lay outside the gene matches. Germline assignment: CDR1 LGHNA and CDR2 YNFKEQ. The CDR3 has 20 residues. This entry belongs to a study of cytomegalovirus exposure and HLA in healthy donors. 13 Jbeta primers and 60 Vbeta primers were used for the PCR. Generated by immunoSEQ multiplex PCR, the TCRdb table keeps only in-frame clones and is missing some. The table for this sample gives around 70,000 clones. The rearrangement uses TRBV4-2 and TRBJ1-5, with 8 positions matching TRBD1. The TCR originated in a boy between 10 and 17 years old in good health and CMV-seronegative. Material: PBMCs. The CDR3 sequence is CASSQDGGAGGHISNQPQHF. The CDR3 bases are TGTGCCAGCAGCCAAGATGGGGGGGCAGGGGGCCATATTAGCAATCAGCCCCAGCATTTT.